The clone carrying this T cell receptor (beta chain) has ten or more counts. Its matching antigen is unknown. CDR1 and CDR2 from the germline V gene are GTSNPN and SVGIG (reference sequence). J lost 8 bases, V lost 1 base, and 7 bases had no gene match. CDR3 length: 14 residues. This record belongs to a study of breast tumors, draining lymph nodes, adjacent tissues. Findings and caveats of the study: Tumor T cell lymph node origin was a supported hypothesis, not proven. The data were judged consistent with most tumor T cells coming from lymph node and expanding in tumor. Compared with lymph nodes, tumors were less diverse; compared with nontumor tissue, more. Luminal-like breast cancer showed significantly higher tumor–nontumor repertoire similarity than basal-like.

Samples came from axillary lymph nodes draining the breast cancer. TCRdb re-derived calls from the multiplex PCR reads in MiXCR, one entry per CDR3 protein. The sample carries about 230,000 distinct CDR3 sequences, roughly 32% recorded once. J is TRBJ1-5 and V is TRBV30; TRBD1 agrees at 8 bases. This sequence originates from a female donor with breast cancer. Some clones in this sample may be carry-over from other donors' samples. Material for sequencing was axillary lymph node tissue. CDR3 DNA: TGTGCCTGGAGTGCTACAGGGGGGGTGAAGCCCCAGCATTTT. Encoded protein: CAWSATGGVKPQHF.